The 8 T cell receptor beta chains given below trace back to one sample, sequenced in a study of immune heterogeneity within non-small cell lung tumors. A multiplex PCR containing 32 V primers and 13 J primers was used to amplify TCR beta CDR3. In TCRdb, the multiplex PCR reads were re-called with MiXCR into one record per CDR3 protein. In the table there are more than 10,000 distinct CDR3 sequences, about 23% of which are singletons. Samples each supplied 600 ng of bulk tumor genomic DNA as template. Several biopsies were spaced far apart within each primary tumor and obtained as surgery took place. Patients had untreated, newly diagnosed non-small cell lung cancer and underwent curative surgery. Sequencing was carried out using lung tumor tissue. These TCRs come from a man between 45 and 60 years old with non-small cell lung cancer.

By sample fraction, this clonotype is medium-sized. The gene calls are TRBV28 and TRBJ1-2; 9 positions agree with TRBD1. The CDR3 extends over 17 amino acids. J gave up 6 bases and V 1 base, and 12 bases lay outside the gene matches. Germline V CDR1 and CDR2: MDHEN, SYDVKM. The DNA for the CDR3 is TGTGCCAGCAGTTTATCTATGTTGGGGACAGGGTTTCATGGCTACACCTTC. Its translation is CASSLSMLGTGFHGYTF.

This clonotype was found many times. The chain uses TRBV5-4 and TRBJ2-5; 7 bases align to TRBD1. Germline V lookup: CDR1 SGHNT, CDR2 YYREEE (reference sequence). With 4 bases clipped from V and 5 bases from J, the junction kept 14 bases outside the gene matches. The CDR3 is 16 amino acids. DNA for the CDR3: TGTGCCAGCAGCGGTCACGGGACAGCACCGATCGAGACCCAGTACTTC. Translated, it gives CASSGHGTAPIETQYF.

This clonotype was seen a single time. A read error may be the cause here, since a much bigger clone is one base away. The chain links TRBV6-2 or TRBV6-3 to TRBJ2-3, with 7 bases fitting TRBD2. J lost 4 bases, V lost 5 bases, and 6 bases had no gene match. Germline CDR1 is MNHEY and CDR2 is SVGEGT. The CDR3 extends over 14 amino acids. CDR3 sequence reads: CASSTTREADTQYF. CDR3 DNA: TGTGCCAGCAGTACCACCCGGGAGGCAGATACGCAGTATTTT.

About this clonotype: Germline is not matched at one junction end, which may reflect a read error. V gene TRBV5-1 combines with J gene TRBJ2-3; tentatively, D is TRBD1 (6 bases). Germline CDR1 reads SGHRS; CDR2 reads YFSETQ. This CDR3 region has 15 residues. CDR3 coding DNA: TGCGACAGCAGCTTTTCCGGGACAACCGGAGATACGCAGTATTTT. This sequence encodes CDSSFSGTTGDTQYF.

This clonotype is deemed medium-sized. The V and J genes are TRBV5-1 and TRBJ2-6; D assignment may be TRBD1 or TRBD2 (5 bases each). The V gene lost 4 bases and the J gene lost 4 bases, with 12 bases spanning the gap. The CDR3 consists of 15 residues. Per germline, CDR1 SGHRS and CDR2 YFSETQ. The CDR3 protein is CASSNGTTGANVLTF. In DNA form, the CDR3 reads TGCGCCAGCAGCAACGGGACGACCGGGGCCAACGTCCTGACTTTC.

This clonotype was seen many times. This chain joins TRBV20-1 and TRBJ2-1; D possibly corresponds to TRBD2 (6 bases). V was cut by 3 bases and J by 7 bases, with 13 bases left in between. Germline V gene lookup returns CDR1 DFQATT and CDR2 SNEGSKA (reference sequence). CDR3 length equals 13 residues. The CDR3 sequence is CSARAGGWNEQFF. For the CDR3, the DNA is TGCAGTGCTAGGGCTGGAGGGTGGAATGAGCAGTTCTTC.

This clonotype was picked up many times. This rearrangement joins TRBV18 to TRBJ2-1, with 9 nucleotides matching TRBD2. This CDR3 is built from 16 residues. V lost 2 bases, J lost 6 bases, and 8 bases stayed unmatched. CDR1 KGHSH and CDR2 LQKENI come from the germline V gene. CDR3 sequence (DNA): TGTGCCAGCTCACCAAGGCTAGCGGGATTCGGCAATGAGCAGTTCTTC. Encoded protein: CASSPRLAGFGNEQFF.

This clonotype was observed at least ten times. The CDR3 DNA sequence: TGTGCCAGCAGCCTTGACAGGGTGGGTAGGTCTTTCTTT. Protein: CASSLDRVGRSFF. V and J are TRBV12-3 or TRBV12-4 and TRBJ1-1; TRBD1 agrees at 7 bases. V shed 6 bases, J shed 12 bases, and the junction held 13 bases outside the gene matches. CDR3 length: 13 amino acids.